This TCR beta chain was sequenced during a study of blood T cell repertoires in COVID-19. Study-wide background: Sites across the United States, Italy and Spain contributed samples from acute and convalescent COVID-19. PBMCs, B-cell-depleted T cells, or T cells provided the cDNA or gDNA that made up the material.

Repertoires were generated with immunoSEQ multiplex PCR, while TCRdb's copy carries only in-frame clones and drops some. The sample comprises about 160,000 clones, roughly 91% of which are singletons, and about 2% rests with the top ten. Trimming at V came to 5 bases and at J to 0 bases, leaving 7 bases not matched to a gene. CDR1 and CDR2 (germline): LNHDA, SQIVND (reference sequence). The CDR3 consists of 16 residues. The clonotype originates from a man younger than 35 with acute or convalescent COVID-19. V is TRBV19 and J is TRBJ2-7; 10 nucleotides line up with TRBD2. Sequenced material: peripheral blood. In DNA, the CDR3 is TGTGCCAGTAGTTCAGTAGCGGGGGGTAGCTCCTACGAGCAGTACTTC. Its translation is CASSSVAGGSSYEQYF.